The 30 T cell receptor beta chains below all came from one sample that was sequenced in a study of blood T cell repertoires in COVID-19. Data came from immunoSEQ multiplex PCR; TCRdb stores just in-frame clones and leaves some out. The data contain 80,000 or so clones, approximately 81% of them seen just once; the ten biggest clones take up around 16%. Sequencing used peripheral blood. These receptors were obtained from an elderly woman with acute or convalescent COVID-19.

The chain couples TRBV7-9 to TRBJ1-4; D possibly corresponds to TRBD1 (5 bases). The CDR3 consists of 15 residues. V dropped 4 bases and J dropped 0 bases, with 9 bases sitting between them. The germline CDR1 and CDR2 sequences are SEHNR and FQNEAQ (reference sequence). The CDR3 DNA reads TGTGCCAGCAGCTATCAGGGTCCAACTAATGAAAAACTGTTTTTT. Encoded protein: CASSYQGPTNEKLFF.

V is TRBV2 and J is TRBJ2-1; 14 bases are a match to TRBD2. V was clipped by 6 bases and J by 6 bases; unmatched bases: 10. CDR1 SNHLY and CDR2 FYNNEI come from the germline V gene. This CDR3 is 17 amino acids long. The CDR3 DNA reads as TGTGCCAGCAGCGGACTGACTAGCGGGGGGGCGGGCAATGAGCAGTTCTTC. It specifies CASSGLTSGGAGNEQFF.

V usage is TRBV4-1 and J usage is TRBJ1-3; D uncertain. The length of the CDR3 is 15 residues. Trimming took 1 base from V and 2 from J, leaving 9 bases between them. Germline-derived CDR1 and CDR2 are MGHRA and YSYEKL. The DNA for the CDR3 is TGCGCCAGCAGCCAAGTTCCAGGTCCTGGAAACACCATATATTTT. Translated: CASSQVPGPGNTIYF.

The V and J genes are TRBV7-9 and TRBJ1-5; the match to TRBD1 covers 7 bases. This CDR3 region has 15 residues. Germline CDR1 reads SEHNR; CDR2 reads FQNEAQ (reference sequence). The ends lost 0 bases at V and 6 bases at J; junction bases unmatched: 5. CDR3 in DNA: TGTGCCAGCAGCTTAGCAGGGGGCATGGGTCAGCCCCAGCATTTT. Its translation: CASSLAGGMGQPQHF.

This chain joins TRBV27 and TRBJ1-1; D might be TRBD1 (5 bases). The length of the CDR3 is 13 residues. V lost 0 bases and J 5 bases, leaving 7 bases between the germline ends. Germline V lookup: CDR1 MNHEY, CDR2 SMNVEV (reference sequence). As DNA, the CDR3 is TGTGCCAGCAGTTTATCAGGGGATACTGAAGCTTTCTTT. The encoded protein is CASSLSGDTEAFF.

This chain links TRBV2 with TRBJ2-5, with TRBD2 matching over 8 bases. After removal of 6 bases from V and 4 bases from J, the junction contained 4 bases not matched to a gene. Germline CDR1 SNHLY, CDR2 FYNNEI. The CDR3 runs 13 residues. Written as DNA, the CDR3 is TGTGCCAGCAGACGGGAGGGTATAGAGACCCAGTACTTC. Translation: CASRREGIETQYF.

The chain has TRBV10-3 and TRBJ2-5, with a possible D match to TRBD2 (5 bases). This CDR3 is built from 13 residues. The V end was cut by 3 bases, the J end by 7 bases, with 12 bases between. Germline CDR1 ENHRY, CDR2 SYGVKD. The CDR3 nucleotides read TGTGCCATCAGTGAAGACCCGGCGGGGACCCAGTACTTC. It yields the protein CAISEDPAGTQYF.

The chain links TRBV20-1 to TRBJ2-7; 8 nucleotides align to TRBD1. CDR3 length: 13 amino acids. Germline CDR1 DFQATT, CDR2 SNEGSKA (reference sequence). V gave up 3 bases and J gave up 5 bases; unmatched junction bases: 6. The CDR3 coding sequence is TGCAGTGCTAGTCGAGACAGGGGAAACGAGCAGTACTTC. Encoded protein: CSASRDRGNEQYF.

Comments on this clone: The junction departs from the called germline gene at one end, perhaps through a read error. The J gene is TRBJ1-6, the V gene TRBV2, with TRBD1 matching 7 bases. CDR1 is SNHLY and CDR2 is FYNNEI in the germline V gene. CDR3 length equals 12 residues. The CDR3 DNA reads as TGTGCCAGCAGTTTAGCCCTGACAGGGTCAAACTTT. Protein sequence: CASSLALTGSNF.

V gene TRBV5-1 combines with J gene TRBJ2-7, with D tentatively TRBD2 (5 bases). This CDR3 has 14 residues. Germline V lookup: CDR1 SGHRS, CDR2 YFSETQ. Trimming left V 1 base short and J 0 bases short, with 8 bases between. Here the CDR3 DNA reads TGCGCCAGCAGCTTGAGTGGGAGCTCCTACGAGCAGTACTTC. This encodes CASSLSGSSYEQYF.

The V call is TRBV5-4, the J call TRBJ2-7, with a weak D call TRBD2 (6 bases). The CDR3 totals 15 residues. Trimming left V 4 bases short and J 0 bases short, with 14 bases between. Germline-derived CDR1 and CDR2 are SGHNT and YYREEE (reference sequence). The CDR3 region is CASSPGGADSYEQYF. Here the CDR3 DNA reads TGTGCCAGCAGCCCCGGGGGAGCGGACTCCTACGAGCAGTACTTC.

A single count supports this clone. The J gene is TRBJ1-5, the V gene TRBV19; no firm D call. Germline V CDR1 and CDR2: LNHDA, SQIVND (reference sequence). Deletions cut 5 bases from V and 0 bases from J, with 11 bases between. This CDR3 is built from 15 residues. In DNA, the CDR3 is TGTGCCAGTAGTGAGAGGCAATCTAGCAATCAGCCCCAGCATTTT. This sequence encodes CASSERQSSNQPQHF.

The CDR3: CASSRGSYNSPLHF. CDR3 DNA sequence: TGTGCCAGCAGTCGGGGATCCTATAATTCACCCCTCCACTTT. The V gene is TRBV6-5, the J gene TRBJ1-6; D unresolved. Between the trimmed V and J ends, which lost 5 bases and 1 base, there was a span of 6 bases. This CDR3 has 14 amino acids. The germline gives CDR1 MNHEY, CDR2 SVGAGI.

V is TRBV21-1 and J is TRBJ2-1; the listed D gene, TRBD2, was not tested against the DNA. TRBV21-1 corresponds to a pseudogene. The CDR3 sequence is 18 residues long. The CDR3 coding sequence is TGTGCCAGCAGCACAACTAGCGGGGGGACTCACTCCTACAATGAGCAGTTCTTC. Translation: CASSTTSGGTHSYNEQFF.

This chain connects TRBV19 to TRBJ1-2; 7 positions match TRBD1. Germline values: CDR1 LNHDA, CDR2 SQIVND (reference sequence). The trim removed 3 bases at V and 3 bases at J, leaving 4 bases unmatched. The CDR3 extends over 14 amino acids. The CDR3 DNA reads TGTGCCAGTAGTATGACAGGGTCAGACTATGGCTACACCTTC. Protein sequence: CASSMTGSDYGYTF.

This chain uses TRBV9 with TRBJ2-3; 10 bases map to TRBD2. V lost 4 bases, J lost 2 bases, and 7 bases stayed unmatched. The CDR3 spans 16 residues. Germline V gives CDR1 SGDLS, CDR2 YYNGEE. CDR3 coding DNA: TGTGCCAGCAGCCATCTAACTAGCGGGGCCACAGATACGCAGTATTTT. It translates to CASSHLTSGATDTQYF.

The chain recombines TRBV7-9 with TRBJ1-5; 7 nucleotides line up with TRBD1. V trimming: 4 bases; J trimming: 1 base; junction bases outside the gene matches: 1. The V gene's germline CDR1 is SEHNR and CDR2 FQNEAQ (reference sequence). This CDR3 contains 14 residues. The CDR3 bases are TGTGCCAGCAGCTCAGGGGGGAGCAATCAGCCCCAGCATTTT. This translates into CASSSGGSNQPQHF.

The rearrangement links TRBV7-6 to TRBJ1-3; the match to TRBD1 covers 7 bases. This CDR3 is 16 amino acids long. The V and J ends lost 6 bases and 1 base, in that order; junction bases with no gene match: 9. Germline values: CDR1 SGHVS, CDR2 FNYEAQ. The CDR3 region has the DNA TGTGCCAGCAGTGGCCGAGGGGGCAGATCTGGAAACACCATATATTTT. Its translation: CASSGRGGRSGNTIYF.

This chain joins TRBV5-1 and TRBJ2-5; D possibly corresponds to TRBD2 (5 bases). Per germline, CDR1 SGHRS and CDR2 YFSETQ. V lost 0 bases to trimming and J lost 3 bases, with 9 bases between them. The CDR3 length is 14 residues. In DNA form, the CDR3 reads TGCGCCAGCAGCTTGGGAGGAGGAGAAGAGACCCAGTACTTC. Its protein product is CASSLGGGEETQYF. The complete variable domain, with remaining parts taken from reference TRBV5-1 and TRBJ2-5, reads KAGVTQTPRYLIKTRGQQVTLSCSPISGHRSVSWYQQTPGQGLQFLFEYFSETQRNKGNFPGRFSGRQFSNSRSEMNVSTLELGDSALYLCASSLGGGEETQYFGPGTRLLVL.

DNA for the CDR3: TGTGCCAGCAGTCCCGATTTTGGGACAGCTAGATTTAATTCACCCCTCCACTTT. Translating it yields CASSPDFGTARFNSPLHF. The chain is built from TRBV6-6 and TRBJ1-6; 7 bases agree with TRBD1. The V and J ends lost 5 bases and 6 bases, in that order; junction bases with no gene match: 16. Germline V gene data show CDR1 as MNHNY and CDR2 as SVGAGI (reference sequence). The CDR3 is made up of 18 amino acids.

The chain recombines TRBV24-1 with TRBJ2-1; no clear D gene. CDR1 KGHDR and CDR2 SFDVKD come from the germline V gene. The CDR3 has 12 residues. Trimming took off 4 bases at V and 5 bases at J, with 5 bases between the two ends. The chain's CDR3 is CATSDSHNEQFF. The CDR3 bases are TGTGCCACCAGTGACTCTCACAATGAGCAGTTCTTC.

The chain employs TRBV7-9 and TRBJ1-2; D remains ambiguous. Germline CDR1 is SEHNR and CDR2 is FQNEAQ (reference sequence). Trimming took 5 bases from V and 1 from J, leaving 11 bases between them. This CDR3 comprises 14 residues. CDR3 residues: CASSLLSGNYGYTF. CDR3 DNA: TGTGCCAGCAGCCTCCTATCGGGTAACTATGGCTACACCTTC.

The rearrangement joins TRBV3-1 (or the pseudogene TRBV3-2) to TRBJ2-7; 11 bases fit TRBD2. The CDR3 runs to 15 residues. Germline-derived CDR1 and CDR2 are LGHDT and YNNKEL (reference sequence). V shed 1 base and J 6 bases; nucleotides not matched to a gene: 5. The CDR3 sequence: CASSQVAGGPLEQYF. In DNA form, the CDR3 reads TGTGCCAGCAGCCAAGTAGCGGGGGGGCCGCTCGAGCAGTACTTC.

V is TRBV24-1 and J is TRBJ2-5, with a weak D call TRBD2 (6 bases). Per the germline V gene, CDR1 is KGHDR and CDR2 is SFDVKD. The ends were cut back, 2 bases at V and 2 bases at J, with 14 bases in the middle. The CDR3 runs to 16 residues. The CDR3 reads CATSDSGEVKQETQYF. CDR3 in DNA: TGTGCCACCAGTGATTCCGGGGAGGTTAAACAAGAGACCCAGTACTTC.

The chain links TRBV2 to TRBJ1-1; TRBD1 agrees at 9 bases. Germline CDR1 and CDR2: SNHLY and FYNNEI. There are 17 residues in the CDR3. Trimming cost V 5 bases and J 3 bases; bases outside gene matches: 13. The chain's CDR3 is CASSRDDVGQGYTEAFF. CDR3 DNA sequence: TGTGCCAGCAGTCGAGACGATGTTGGACAGGGGTACACTGAAGCTTTCTTT.

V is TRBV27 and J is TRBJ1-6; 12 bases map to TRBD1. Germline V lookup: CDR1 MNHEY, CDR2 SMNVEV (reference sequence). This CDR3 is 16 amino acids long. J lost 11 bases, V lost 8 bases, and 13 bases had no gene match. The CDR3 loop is CASGLSSGTGGPPLHF. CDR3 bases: TGTGCCAGCGGCTTAAGTTCCGGGACAGGGGGCCCACCCCTCCACTTT.

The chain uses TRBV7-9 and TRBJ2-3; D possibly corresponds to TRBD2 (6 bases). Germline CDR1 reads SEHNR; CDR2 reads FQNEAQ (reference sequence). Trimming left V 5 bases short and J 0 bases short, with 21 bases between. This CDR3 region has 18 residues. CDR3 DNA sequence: TGTGCCAGCAGCGCACCCTCCGGGCGGGGTTCTAGCACAGATACGCAGTATTTT. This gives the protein CASSAPSGRGSSTDTQYF.

CDR3 sequence (DNA): TGTGCCAGCAGCCCTCCCAGTGTGTTACACACTGAAGCTTTCTTT. It translates to CASSPPSVLHTEAFF. The chain links TRBV11-2 to TRBJ1-1; D gene uncertain. This CDR3 has 15 amino acids. V lost 5 bases, J lost 3 bases, and 16 bases lay in between. Per germline, CDR1 SGHAT and CDR2 FQNNGV.

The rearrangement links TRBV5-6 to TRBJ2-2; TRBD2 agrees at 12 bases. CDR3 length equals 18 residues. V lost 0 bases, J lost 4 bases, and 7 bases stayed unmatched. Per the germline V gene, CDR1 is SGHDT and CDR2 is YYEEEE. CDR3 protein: CASSLDLAGGPGTGELFF. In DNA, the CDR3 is TGTGCCAGCAGCTTGGATCTAGCGGGGGGGCCAGGCACCGGGGAGCTGTTTTTT.

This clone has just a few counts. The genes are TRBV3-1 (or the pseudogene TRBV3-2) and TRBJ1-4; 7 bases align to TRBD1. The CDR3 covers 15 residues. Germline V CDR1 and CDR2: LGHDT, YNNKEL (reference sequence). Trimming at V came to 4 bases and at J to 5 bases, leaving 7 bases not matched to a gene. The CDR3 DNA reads TGTGCCAGCAGCCCCCGACAGGGTCAGAATGAAAAACTGTTTTTT. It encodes CASSPRQGQNEKLFF.